This T cell receptor (beta chain) was sequenced during a study of early T cells in non-severe SARS-CoV-2 infection. This clonotype was counted only a few times. This CDR3 is 16 amino acids long. Germline V gene lookup returns CDR1 MDHEN and CDR2 SYDVKM. The V and J ends lost 2 bases and 1 base, in that order; junction bases with no gene match: 4. TCRdb passed the 5' RACE reads through MiXCR, listing each CDR3 protein once. The data hold some 64,000 distinct CDR3 sequences, with 10% observed a single time. The clonotype was recovered from an adult who was a healthcare worker with PCR-confirmed SARS-CoV-2 infection or an uninfected control (not recorded which). The chain uses TRBV28 and TRBJ2-5, with 10 bases that match TRBD2. This specimen consisted of whole blood, obtained at baseline. The CDR3 sequence: CASSLKLAGVQETQYF. The CDR3 DNA sequence: TGTGCCAGCAGTTTAAAGCTAGCGGGAGTCCAAGAGACCCAGTACTTC.